Listed here are 18 T cell receptor beta chains from one sample, sequenced in a study of cytomegalovirus exposure and HLA in healthy donors. Clones were read by immunoSEQ multiplex PCR, and TCRdb kept only the in-frame ones, dropping some. This table holds 150,000 to 200,000 clones, about 96% found once. The sample comprised PBMCs. All receptors come from a young woman in good health and CMV-seronegative.

The rearrangement joins TRBV11-2 to TRBJ2-7; 8 positions match TRBD2. V was clipped by 2 bases and J by 4 bases; unmatched bases: 10. Germline V gene sequence: CDR1 SGHAT, CDR2 FQNNGV. The CDR3 loop spans 16 amino acids. CDR3 DNA: TGTGCCAGCAGCTTAATTCGCGGGGGGAGCATTTACGAGCAGTACTTC. Its protein product is CASSLIRGGSIYEQYF.

The V call is TRBV6-6, the J call TRBJ2-5; 10 positions match TRBD2. The CDR3 consists of 15 residues. Germline-derived CDR1 and CDR2 are MNHNY and SVGAGI (reference sequence). The V segment lost 7 bases and the J segment 1 base; nucleotides outside the gene matches: 6. The CDR3, as DNA: TGTGCCAGCATCGATAGCGGGGGGCGCCAAGAGACCCAGTACTTC. Translation gives CASIDSGGRQETQYF.

This clone was recorded only once. The J gene is TRBJ2-5, the V gene TRBV2; D is possibly TRBD2 (5 bases). The CDR3 totals 12 residues. Trimming pared 5 bases from V and 3 bases from J, leaving 7 bases between. Germline lookup yields CDR1 SNHLY and CDR2 FYNNEI. The CDR3 DNA reads TGTGCCAGCAGTCGACTAAAAGAGACCCAGTACTTC. Amino acid sequence: CASSRLKETQYF.

The rearrangement uses TRBV5-6 and TRBJ1-1; 10 nucleotides align to TRBD1. The V gene end was trimmed by 2 bases and the J gene end by 2 bases; junction bases not matched to a gene: 9. The CDR3 runs 17 residues. Per the germline V gene, CDR1 is SGHDT and CDR2 is YYEEEE. CDR3 bases: TGTGCCAGCAGCTTTTGGACAGGGGGAAATATAAACACTGAAGCTTTCTTT. The encoded protein is CASSFWTGGNINTEAFF.

The CDR3 is CARSPPKLRSPLNGEAFF. Here the CDR3 DNA reads TGTGCCAGAAGCCCACCGAAACTAAGGTCTCCGTTGAACGGTGAAGCTTTCTTT. This rearrangement joins TRBV7-5 to TRBJ1-1. TRBV7-5 is flagged as a pseudogene. CDR3 length: 18 residues.

The J gene is TRBJ2-1, the V gene TRBV27, with 8 bases fitting TRBD2. Losses at the gene ends were 7 bases for V and 4 bases for J; bases not matched to a gene: 12. Germline CDR1 reads MNHEY; CDR2 reads SMNVEV (reference sequence). The CDR3 spans 16 residues. The CDR3 loop reads CASTASGQSSYNEQFF. CDR3 in DNA: TGTGCCAGCACGGCTAGCGGGCAAAGCTCATACAATGAGCAGTTCTTC.

The chain carries TRBV6-5 and TRBJ1-1; D perhaps matches TRBD1 (5 bases). This CDR3 spans 16 amino acids. The germline V gene has CDR1 MNHEY and CDR2 SVGAGI. V was shortened by 4 bases and J by 2 bases, with 17 bases between the two germline ends. The CDR3: CASSSASGRVNTEAFF. The CDR3 DNA is TGTGCCAGCAGTTCGGCCTCGGGCAGGGTCAACACTGAAGCTTTCTTT.

This sequence joins TRBV4-3 and TRBJ2-3; TRBD1 agrees at 9 bases. Trimming at V came to 0 bases and at J to 0 bases, leaving 10 bases not matched to a gene. This CDR3 region has 19 residues. Germline lookup yields CDR1 LGHNA and CDR2 YSLEER. The CDR3 loop is CASSQDAQGQGSSTDTQYF. The CDR3 nucleotides read TGCGCCAGCAGCCAAGACGCCCAGGGACAGGGTTCTAGCACAGATACGCAGTATTTT.

V and J are TRBV19 and TRBJ1-2, with no clear D. Germline values: CDR1 LNHDA, CDR2 SQIVND (reference sequence). The CDR3 is made up of 14 amino acids. V lost 1 base, J lost 2 bases, and 8 bases lay in between. DNA of the CDR3: TGTGCCAGTAGTATAGCCCCGGGAAACTATGGCTACACCTTC. Amino acids: CASSIAPGNYGYTF. The full variable domain, in which reference TRBV19 and TRBJ1-2 provide the parts outside the CDR3, is DGGITQSPKYLFRKEGQNVTLSCEQNLNHDAMYWYRQDPGQGLRLIYYSQIVNDFQKGDIAEGYSVSREKKESFPLTVTSAQKNPTAFYLCASSIAPGNYGYTFGSGTRLTVV.

This chain links TRBV27 with TRBJ2-7; D is unresolved. Germline V gene sequence: CDR1 MNHEY, CDR2 SMNVEV (reference sequence). The V gene lost 6 bases and the J gene lost 3 bases, with 15 bases spanning the gap. There are 14 residues in the CDR3. This CDR3 reads CASSGALHRYEQYF. The DNA for the CDR3 is TGTGCCAGCAGCGGAGCACTCCACCGCTACGAGCAGTACTTC.

A single count supports this clone. The chain has TRBV6-5 and TRBJ1-1; D might be TRBD1 (6 bases). Germline assignment: CDR1 MNHEY and CDR2 SVGAGI. CDR3 length: 12 amino acids. Trimming stripped 6 bases from V and 7 bases from J, with 12 bases between. CDR3 amino acids: CASRHGQSEAFF. CDR3 sequence (DNA): TGTGCCAGCAGACACGGACAGAGTGAAGCTTTCTTT.

The chain couples TRBV5-4 to TRBJ1-2; TRBD1 is a possible D gene (6 bases). This CDR3 has 13 residues. Germline CDR1 and CDR2: SGHNT and YYREEE (reference sequence). V gave up 9 bases and J gave up 7 bases, with 19 bases separating them. CDR3 sequence (DNA): TGTGCCACCCCGCGGCCGGGGGGCGCTGGCTACACCTTC. This codes for CATPRPGGAGYTF.

The chain employs TRBV9 and TRBJ2-7; D possibly corresponds to TRBD2 (6 bases). With 4 bases removed from V and 4 bases from J, the gap between germline ends came to 15 bases. There are 14 residues in the CDR3. Germline assignment: CDR1 SGDLS and CDR2 YYNGEE. The CDR3 nucleotides read TGTGCCAGCAGCCCTTCGGGACTCATATACGAGCAGTACTTC. Encoded protein: CASSPSGLIYEQYF. The full variable domain, completed using reference TRBV9 and TRBJ2-7, is DSGVTQTPKHLITATGQRVTLRCSPRSGDLSVYWYQQSLDQGLQFLIQYYNGEERAKGNILERFSAQQFPDLHSELNLSSLELGDSALYFCASSPSGLIYEQYFGPGTRLTVT.

The chain combines TRBV7-2 with TRBJ1-5; 8 bases fit TRBD1. Trimming removed 4 bases from V and 5 bases from J; junction bases left unmatched: 7. Per germline, CDR1 SGHTA and CDR2 FQGNSA. This CDR3 has 15 amino acids. This CDR3 is CASSSQGAGDQPQHF. In nucleotides, the CDR3 is TGTGCCAGCAGCTCCCAGGGGGCGGGTGATCAGCCCCAGCATTTT.

This sequence joins TRBV4-3 and TRBJ2-7; 9 bases line up with TRBD2. Trimming took 0 bases from V and 5 from J; bases not matched to a gene: 11. This CDR3 spans 17 amino acids. Germline V gene data show CDR1 as LGHNA and CDR2 as YSLEER. The DNA for the CDR3 is TGCGCCAGCAGCCAAGATCCGCGTAGCGGGGGAATTCACGAGCAGTACTTC. Amino acids: CASSQDPRSGGIHEQYF.

This clone has just one count. This chain connects TRBV9 to TRBJ2-1; D is possibly TRBD2 (5 bases). Germline CDR1 and CDR2: SGDLS and YYNGEE. The CDR3 has 15 amino acids. V was shortened by 0 bases and J by 3 bases, with 10 bases between the two germline ends. DNA for the CDR3: TGTGCCAGCAGCGTAGACGGGGATGTCTACAATGAGCAGTTCTTC. It codes for CASSVDGDVYNEQFF.

This sequence joins TRBV29-1 and TRBJ2-1; weak D call: TRBD1 (6 bases). The CDR3 covers 13 residues. V was cut by 6 bases and J by 1 base, with 10 bases left in between. Germline V gene sequence: CDR1 SQVTM, CDR2 ANQGSEA. The CDR3 bases are TGCAGCGTAGAACAGGGTTCCTACAATGAGCAGTTCTTC. Translating it yields CSVEQGSYNEQFF.

This sequence joins TRBV30 and TRBJ2-7; 9 nucleotides align to TRBD1. CDR1 is GTSNPN and CDR2 is SVGIG in the germline V gene (reference sequence). The CDR3 is 13 amino acids. The ends lost 5 bases at V and 0 bases at J; junction bases unmatched: 2. The CDR3 coding sequence is TGTGCCTGGGAACAGGGGGCCTCCTACGAGCAGTACTTC. Translating it yields CAWEQGASYEQYF.